This T cell receptor beta chain stems from a study of T cells after yellow fever vaccination. Across the whole study: SMART-Seq v4 Ultra Low Input served to prepare low-cell-number fractions. General study results and limits: Reappearance after the booster was seen for most primary-vaccination clones, at roughly 96% CD4 and about 90% CD8.

Making TCR cDNA involved 5'RACE template switching, which added UMIs and a universal primer site. TCRdb called the 5' RACE reads again in MiXCR, with one record for every CDR3 protein. The sample lists 300,000 to 350,000 distinct CDR3 sequences, over 8.5% occurring once. Germline V gene data show CDR1 as SGHDT and CDR2 as YYEEEE. The ends were cut back, 4 bases at V and 8 bases at J, with 10 bases in the middle. The CDR3 extends over 12 amino acids. This clonotype was counted a few times. Antigen specificity is unknown. This sequence joins TRBV5-6 and TRBJ2-1; tentatively, D is TRBD1 (6 bases). The receptor was derived from a man between 18 and 29 years old who received the YFV17D yellow fever vaccine. This specimen was CD4+ T cells sorted from PBMCs, taken 45 days after the yellow fever booster vaccination. This chain's CDR3 is CASSPRGDEQFF. In nucleotides, the CDR3 is TGTGCCAGCAGCCCCAGGGGTGATGAGCAGTTCTTC.